This T cell receptor (beta chain) came from a study of T cell changes during pregnancy in multiple sclerosis. TCRdb's table, derived via immunoSEQ multiplex PCR, lists solely in-frame clones and lacks some. This table has tens of thousands of clones, roughly 92% appearing once. This clone turned up a few times. The receptor's source is a female donor in good health, enrolled as a control in a pregnancy study. The sequences come from peripheral blood, collected in the third trimester of pregnancy.

The CDR3 DNA is TGTGCCAGTAGTATAGCGTCCTGGAAAGGGAGTACCCGGAGGGCCGGGGAGCTGTTTTTT. Translated, it gives CASSIASWKGSTRRAGELFF. The chain carries TRBV19 and TRBJ2-2; tentatively, D is TRBD2 (6 bases). The CDR3 has 20 amino acids. Between the trimmed V and J ends, which lost 1 base and 6 bases, there was a span of 27 bases. CDR1 is LNHDA and CDR2 is SQIVND in the germline V gene (reference sequence).